This passage covers 15 T cell receptor beta chains from one sample sequenced in a study of technical replicates of blood from several donors. This table comes from immunoSEQ multiplex PCR, and its TCRdb copy is limited to in-frame clones, with some not included. This sample carries some 94,000 clones, about 96% of them seen once, and the ten largest clones take about 0.39%. Sequenced: T cells isolated from PBMCs. Every receptor here comes from a human donor in good health.

V gene TRBV27 combines with J gene TRBJ2-1; 11 bases agree with TRBD2. V lost 6 bases and J lost 3; bases outside the gene matches: 1. Germline loops: CDR1 MNHEY, CDR2 SMNVEV (reference sequence). The CDR3 consists of 14 residues. DNA for the CDR3: TGTGCCAGCAGCCTAGCGGGGGGCTACAATGAGCAGTTCTTC. This sequence encodes CASSLAGGYNEQFF.

The chain couples TRBV11-2 to TRBJ1-3; D ambiguous. CDR1 and CDR2 from the germline V gene are SGHAT and FQNNGV. The CDR3 has 15 residues. The ends were cut back, 6 bases at V and 2 bases at J, with 14 bases in the middle. CDR3 loop: CASRLSDSAGNTIYF. The CDR3 DNA reads TGTGCCAGCAGGTTGTCGGACTCAGCTGGAAACACCATATATTTT. The whole variable domain, remainder taken from reference TRBV11-2 and TRBJ1-3, is EAGVAQSPRYKIIEKRQSVAFWCNPISGHATLYWYQQILGQGPKLLIQFQNNGVVDDSQLPKDRFSAERLKGVDSTLKIQPAKLEDSAVYLCASRLSDSAGNTIYFGEGSWLTVV.

The rearrangement links TRBV7-2 to TRBJ1-3, with D perhaps matching TRBD1 (5 bases). Germline values: CDR1 SGHTA, CDR2 FQGNSA. The CDR3 spans 17 residues. V was cut by 6 bases and J by 0 bases, with 18 bases left in between. The CDR3 region is CASSIRDSENSGNTIYF. CDR3 coding DNA: TGTGCCAGCAGTATCCGGGACTCAGAAAACTCTGGAAACACCATATATTTT.

This clone showed up just once. V is TRBV7-9 and J is TRBJ2-7, with 8 bases that match TRBD1. This CDR3 contains 15 residues. Unmatched junction bases numbered 8, after V lost 5 bases and J lost 2 bases. Germline V gives CDR1 SEHNR, CDR2 FQNEAQ (reference sequence). CDR3 protein: CASSGRLTGAYEQYF. As DNA, the CDR3 is TGTGCCAGCAGCGGTCGACTGACAGGGGCCTACGAGCAGTACTTC.

The chain joins TRBV7-2 to TRBJ2-1; D call uncertain. The germline CDR1 and CDR2 sequences are SGHTA and FQGNSA. Deletions cut 2 bases from V and 3 bases from J, with 8 bases between. The length of the CDR3 is 14 residues. CDR3 in DNA: TGTGCCAGCAGCTTATCCGTTATCTACAATGAGCAGTTCTTC. Protein product: CASSLSVIYNEQFF.

V is TRBV9 and J is TRBJ2-3; 10 nucleotides line up with TRBD2. V gave up 2 bases and J gave up 2 bases; unmatched junction bases: 5. The germline gives CDR1 SGDLS, CDR2 YYNGEE. This CDR3 has 16 amino acids. DNA of the CDR3: TGTGCCAGCAGCGTCCTAGCGGGAGCAAACACAGATACGCAGTATTTT. This sequence encodes CASSVLAGANTDTQYF.

V is TRBV28 and J is TRBJ1-1; the match to TRBD1 covers 8 bases. CDR1 is MDHEN, CDR2 SYDVKM, per germline. V lost 3 bases to trimming and J lost 5 bases; unmatched junction nucleotides: 8. The CDR3 sequence is 15 residues long. CDR3 DNA sequence: TGTGCCAGCAGTTTCGGACAGGGATCATGGACTGAAGCTTTCTTT. Translation: CASSFGQGSWTEAFF.

The chain couples TRBV7-2 to TRBJ2-7; 8 bases line up with TRBD2. Per germline, CDR1 SGHTA and CDR2 FQGNSA. The CDR3 has 17 amino acids. V dropped 5 bases and J dropped 0; count of bases not matched to a gene: 12. The CDR3 DNA reads TGTGCCAGCAGCAAAAGCACTAGCGGCAACCCCTCCTACGAGCAGTACTTC. Translated: CASSKSTSGNPSYEQYF.

Only a few counts were recorded for this clone. The J gene is TRBJ1-5, the V gene TRBV19; D not resolved. This CDR3 comprises 14 residues. V lost 5 bases, J lost 3 bases, and 11 bases lay in between. Per the germline V gene, CDR1 is LNHDA and CDR2 is SQIVND (reference sequence). The CDR3 spells CASSVQATNQPQHF. For the CDR3, the DNA is TGTGCCAGTAGTGTCCAGGCCACCAATCAGCCCCAGCATTTT.

The table lists this clone with a count of one. The genes are TRBV10-3 and TRBJ1-5; tentative D call: TRBD1 (6 bases). V was pared by 0 bases and J by 5 bases, with 14 bases between. There are 16 residues in the CDR3. Germline V gives CDR1 ENHRY, CDR2 SYGVKD. DNA for the CDR3: TGTGCCATCAGTGAGTCCTCTTGGGACACCTATCAGCCCCAGCATTTT. It translates to CAISESSWDTYQPQHF.

The chain links TRBV30 to TRBJ2-7; 11 bases fit TRBD2. The CDR3 length is 14 residues. J was trimmed by 5 bases and V by 2 bases; bases with no gene match: 5. Per the germline V gene, CDR1 is GTSNPN and CDR2 is SVGIG (reference sequence). CDR3 sequence: CAWSLLAGGNEQYF. The CDR3 DNA is TGTGCCTGGAGTCTGTTAGCGGGAGGGAACGAGCAGTACTTC.

As to this clone: Its ends do not fully match the called genes, so a read error is possible. The rearrangement uses TRBV9 and TRBJ2-1, with 8 bases aligning to TRBD2. The length of the CDR3 is 12 residues. Germline CDR1 is SGDLS and CDR2 is YYNGEE. Written as DNA, the CDR3 is TGTGCCAGCAGCTCCGAGTTAGCGGGACCACTCTTC. Translation: CASSSELAGPLF.

The chain joins TRBV10-3 to TRBJ1-1, with unresolved D. This CDR3 is built from 15 residues. Germline values: CDR1 ENHRY, CDR2 SYGVKD. Trimming left V 9 bases short and J 3 bases short, with 20 bases between. CDR3 in amino acids: CAIHPGVIGDTEAFF. CDR3 coding DNA: TGTGCCATTCATCCCGGGGTGATTGGGGACACTGAAGCTTTCTTT.

This chain connects TRBV7-9 to TRBJ2-7, with 8 bases that match TRBD2. Germline V CDR1 and CDR2: SEHNR, FQNEAQ (reference sequence). This CDR3 contains 11 residues. V lost 4 bases and J lost 9; bases outside the gene matches: 2. CDR3 protein: CASSSSGRQYF. CDR3 DNA sequence: TGTGCCAGCAGCTCTAGCGGGCGGCAGTACTTC.

This chain connects TRBV28 to TRBJ1-4; possibly TRBD1 for D (6 bases). The CDR3 runs 13 residues. Trimming shortened V by 7 bases and J by 8 bases, and 14 bases separated the two germline ends. The germline V gene encodes CDR1 MDHEN and CDR2 SYDVKM. CDR3 sequence reads: CASIGNRAEKLFF. The DNA of the CDR3 is TGTGCCAGCATCGGGAACAGGGCAGAAAAACTGTTTTTT. Using reference TRBV28 and TRBJ1-4 for the parts outside the CDR3, the full variable domain is DVKVTQSSRYLVKRTGEKVFLECVQDMDHENMFWYRQDPGLGLRLIYFSYDVKMKEKGDIPEGYSVSREKKERFSLILESASTNQTSMYLCASIGNRAEKLFFGSGTQLSVL.